The next 22 T cell receptor beta chains were all read from a single sample in a study of T cells in tuberculosis. This table comes from immunoSEQ multiplex PCR, and its TCRdb copy is limited to in-frame clones, with some not included. This table has approximately 29,000 clones, 90% appearing once. Sequencing was performed on PBMCs. The receptors shown here come from a donor aged 10 to 29 with latent tuberculosis or without tuberculosis infection.

This clone has just a few counts. CDR3 protein: CASRLADRNTGELFF. CDR3 nucleotides: TGTGCAAGTCGCTTAGCGGACAGGAACACCGGGGAGCTGTTTTTT. The chain uses TRBV12-2 and TRBJ2-2; TRBD1 reflects the table's D call only, with no check against the DNA. TRBV12-2 has pseudogene status. There are 15 residues in the CDR3.

The chain has TRBV6-1 and TRBJ1-2; 8 bases map to TRBD1. In germline, CDR1 is MNHNS, CDR2 SASEGT. Trimming at V came to 2 bases and at J to 8 bases, leaving 16 bases not matched to a gene. The CDR3 extends over 17 amino acids. DNA of the CDR3: TGTGCCAGCAGTGAACCCCGGGGCAGGGGGCACATAAACGGCTACACCTTC. Translation gives CASSEPRGRGHINGYTF.

This clone was picked up a small number of times. The chain has TRBV6-5 and TRBJ2-1; TRBD1 might be the D (5 bases). V was trimmed by 2 bases and J by 3 bases, leaving 5 bases between them. CDR3 length equals 13 residues. The germline CDR1 and CDR2 sequences are MNHEY and SVGAGI. The CDR3 protein is CASSYTGYNEQFF. CDR3 nucleotide sequence: TGTGCCAGCAGTTACACAGGCTACAATGAGCAGTTCTTC.

The rearrangement links TRBV6-5 to TRBJ1-6; no clear D gene. V shed 2 bases and J shed 5 bases, with 13 bases lying between them. CDR1 and CDR2 (germline): MNHEY, SVGAGI. The CDR3 contains 16 residues. The CDR3 sequence is CASSYGLGLNNSPLHF. CDR3 coding DNA: TGTGCCAGCAGTTACGGACTGGGCCTGAATAATTCACCCCTCCACTTT.

This rearrangement joins TRBV2 to TRBJ1-4; possible D gene TRBD1, 6 bases. The length of the CDR3 is 16 residues. Trimming shortened V by 7 bases and J by 8 bases, and 23 bases separated the two germline ends. Germline V lookup: CDR1 SNHLY, CDR2 FYNNEI. The DNA of the CDR3 is TGTGCCAGCACCTCTATACCCGGGGGCGGGGGAGAAAAACTGTTTTTT. Its translation: CASTSIPGGGGEKLFF.

The chain joins TRBV6-4 to TRBJ2-2; 7 bases agree with TRBD2. The germline V gene encodes CDR1 MRHNA and CDR2 SNTAGT. The CDR3 extends over 15 amino acids. V was clipped by 6 bases and J by 4 bases; unmatched bases: 8. The CDR3 spells CASSPGEGGTGELFF. CDR3 sequence (DNA): TGTGCCAGCAGCCCCGGGGAGGGTGGCACCGGGGAGCTGTTTTTT.

This sequence joins TRBV6-5 and TRBJ1-6; D gene ambiguous. This CDR3 has 16 residues. The germline CDR1 and CDR2 sequences are MNHEY and SVGAGI. Trimming stripped 2 bases from V and 0 bases from J, with 8 bases between. In nucleotides, the CDR3 is TGTGCCAGCAGTTACGAGCCCCGCTCCTATAATTCACCCCTCCACTTT. This encodes CASSYEPRSYNSPLHF.

V gene TRBV18 combines with J gene TRBJ1-5; tentatively, D is TRBD1 (6 bases). The CDR3 runs 15 residues. CDR1 is KGHSH and CDR2 is LQKENI in the germline V gene. V shed 6 bases and J shed 5 bases, with 17 bases lying between them. The CDR3 DNA reads as TGTGCCAGCTCTCCGGACAGCGATAACTATCAGCCCCAGCATTTT. This gives the protein CASSPDSDNYQPQHF.

V usage is TRBV29-1 and J usage is TRBJ2-1; perhaps TRBD1 as D (5 bases). Deletions cut 4 bases from V and 9 bases from J, with 10 bases between. CDR1 is SQVTM, CDR2 ANQGSEA, per germline. The CDR3 loop spans 11 amino acids. In DNA form, the CDR3 reads TGCAGCGTTGCAACAGGCGTTGAGCAGTTCTTC. Its protein product is CSVATGVEQFF.

The chain recombines TRBV19 with TRBJ1-2, with D perhaps TRBD1 (6 bases). Per germline, CDR1 LNHDA and CDR2 SQIVND (reference sequence). The CDR3 covers 12 residues. In DNA form, the CDR3 reads TGTGCTTCCCAGAGGGGGAACTATGGCTACACCTTC. Encoded protein: CASQRGNYGYTF.

The chain is built from TRBV7-2 and TRBJ2-5; 9 bases align to TRBD2. Trimming took 5 bases from V and 3 from J; bases not matched to a gene: 16. CDR3 size: 18 residues. The V gene's germline CDR1 is SGHTA and CDR2 FQGNSA. CDR3 sequence (DNA): TGTGCCAGCAGCGCTAGCGGGGCAGCGGGGATACTCAAAGAGACCCAGTACTTC. It translates to CASSASGAAGILKETQYF.

This clone was recorded once. The gene calls are TRBV29-1 and TRBJ2-7; D is unresolved. Trimming shortened V by 5 bases and J by 4 bases, and 12 bases separated the two germline ends. Per germline, CDR1 SQVTM and CDR2 ANQGSEA. The CDR3 has 12 residues. CDR3 DNA sequence: TGCAGCGTTCTTCTTGACACTTACGAGCAGTACTTC. This sequence encodes CSVLLDTYEQYF.

This clone has more than one count but fewer than ten. The rearrangement uses TRBV28 and TRBJ2-7, with 8 bases lining up with TRBD1. Per germline, CDR1 MDHEN and CDR2 SYDVKM. V shed 6 bases, J shed 2 bases, and the junction held 6 bases outside the gene matches. CDR3 length: 14 amino acids. CDR3 nucleotides: TGTGCCAGCAGCAGAGGACAGGGAACCTACGAGCAGTACTTC. Its translation is CASSRGQGTYEQYF.

The chain joins TRBV29-1 to TRBJ2-7; a weak D match, TRBD2 (6 bases). Germline assignment: CDR1 SQVTM and CDR2 ANQGSEA. Trimming took off 7 bases at V and 1 base at J, with 14 bases between the two ends. The CDR3 loop spans 13 amino acids. The DNA of the CDR3 is TGCAGCGCACTCGGGGGTAATTCCTACGAGCAGTACTTC. Protein sequence: CSALGGNSYEQYF.

Turning to this clone: Sequence at one end of the junction differs from germline and may be a read error. V and J are TRBV7-9 and TRBJ1-5, with 9 positions matching TRBD1. Germline assignment: CDR1 SEHNR and CDR2 FQNEAQ (reference sequence). The CDR3 length is 17 residues. CDR3 residues: CASSEGRGQGDNRPQHF. The CDR3 region has the DNA TGTGCCAGCAGCGAAGGAAGGGGACAGGGAGACAATCGGCCCCAGCATTTT.

Only one count was recorded for this clone. The V gene is TRBV6-5, the J gene TRBJ2-7; D is undetermined. The V gene's germline CDR1 is MNHEY and CDR2 SVGAGI. The V end lost 6 bases, the J end lost 0 bases, and 12 bases lay between the germline ends. The CDR3 totals 14 residues. Written as DNA, the CDR3 is TGTGCCAGCAGCCAGACTCCGCCCTCCTACGAGCAGTACTTC. Translating it yields CASSQTPPSYEQYF.

The chain recombines TRBV5-1 with TRBJ2-1; 10 positions agree with TRBD2. Germline V lookup: CDR1 SGHRS, CDR2 YFSETQ. Trimming took 4 bases from V and 4 from J; bases not matched to a gene: 5. CDR3 length: 15 amino acids. Written as DNA, the CDR3 is TGCGCCAGCAGCGCTCTAGCGGGGGTATACAATGAGCAGTTCTTC. The encoded protein is CASSALAGVYNEQFF.

CDR3 nucleotides: TGTGCCAGCAGCCCCCACCGGGGGGCTTCCCACGAGCAGTACTTC. This translates into CASSPHRGASHEQYF. The J gene is TRBJ2-7, the V gene TRBV9, with D possibly TRBD2 on 7 matching bases. Trimming cost V 4 bases and J 5 bases, with 19 bases left between them. CDR1 is SGDLS and CDR2 is YYNGEE in the germline V gene. The CDR3 totals 15 residues.

The V and J genes are TRBV27 and TRBJ1-6; D is undetermined. The CDR3 covers 12 residues. Germline V gene lookup returns CDR1 MNHEY and CDR2 SMNVEV (reference sequence). Trimming left V 6 bases short and J 7 bases short, with 7 bases between. The CDR3 loop reads CASRRVNSPLHF. For the CDR3, the DNA is TGTGCCAGCAGGAGAGTGAATTCACCCCTCCACTTT.

V gene TRBV28 combines with J gene TRBJ2-7; D is perhaps TRBD1 (5 bases). The CDR3 sequence is 15 residues long. Deletions cut 6 bases from V and 3 bases from J, with 18 bases between. Germline V CDR1 and CDR2: MDHEN, SYDVKM. DNA for the CDR3: TGTGCCAGCAGCCAAAGGGGCAACAGAGTCTACGAGCAGTACTTC. Residues: CASSQRGNRVYEQYF. Combining the CDR3 with reference TRBV28 and TRBJ2-7 gives the whole variable domain DVKVTQSSRYLVKRTGEKVFLECVQDMDHENMFWYRQDPGLGLRLIYFSYDVKMKEKGDIPEGYSVSREKKERFSLILESASTNQTSMYLCASSQRGNRVYEQYFGPGTRLTVT.

V and J are TRBV5-4 and TRBJ2-3; TRBD2 matches 10 bases. With V trimmed by 7 bases and J by 4 bases, 15 bases remained unmatched. Germline-derived CDR1 and CDR2 are SGHNT and YYREEE (reference sequence). The CDR3 consists of 17 residues. CDR3 sequence: CASRRWGAGGRADTQYF. DNA for the CDR3: TGTGCCAGCCGCCGGTGGGGAGCGGGGGGGCGGGCAGATACGCAGTATTTT.

This chain uses TRBV6-4 with TRBJ1-4; possibly TRBD1 for D (5 bases). CDR3 length: 13 amino acids. V dropped 5 bases and J dropped 4 bases, with 8 bases sitting between them. Germline CDR1 is MRHNA and CDR2 is SNTAGT. CDR3 region: CASSLQVNEKLFF. CDR3 in DNA: TGTGCCAGCAGTTTACAGGTTAATGAAAAACTGTTTTTT.